The 5 T cell receptor beta chains reported below all come from one sample, sequenced in a study of T cells in Graves' hyperthyroidism and ophthalmopathy. RNA transcripts gave rise to amplified TCR beta CDR3 regions. With the HTBI primer set, the TCR CDR3 went through a first round of RT-PCR. TCRdb redid the calling of the multiplex PCR reads with MiXCR, one entry per CDR3 protein. The sample shows around 700,000 distinct CDR3 sequences, around a sixth of them seen only once. The sequencing sample was made of blood. These receptors originate from a woman aged 50 to 60 with Graves' hyperthyroidism that later progressed to Graves' ophthalmopathy.

This clonotype showed up many times. V usage is TRBV11-2 and J usage is TRBJ1-1; no clear D gene. In germline, CDR1 is SGHAT, CDR2 FQNNGV. The CDR3 is 16 residues long. Deletions cut 0 bases from V and 0 bases from J, with 11 bases between. In DNA form, the CDR3 reads TGTGCCAGCAGCTTAGAGTTGGGGTCAATGAACACTGAAGCTTTCTTT. It yields the protein CASSLELGSMNTEAFF.

Ten or more counts support this clonotype. The rearrangement joins TRBV7-9 to TRBJ2-3; D uncertain. In germline, CDR1 is SEHNR, CDR2 FQNEAQ (reference sequence). V lost 1 base and J lost 0, with 8 bases in between. This CDR3 is 15 amino acids long. The CDR3 DNA is TGTGCCAGCAGCTTAGGCCAGGTTAGCACAGATACGCAGTATTTT. Translation gives CASSLGQVSTDTQYF.

The chain combines TRBV12-3 or TRBV12-4 with TRBJ2-1; TRBD2 agrees at 9 bases. CDR3 length: 16 residues. With 8 bases clipped from V and 12 bases from J, the junction kept 20 bases outside the gene matches. CDR3 residues: CASGTSGTSRGRVQFF. The CDR3 nucleotides are TGTGCCAGCGGTACCTCCGGGACTAGCCGTGGTCGGGTGCAGTTCTTC.

This clonotype has at least ten counts. The chain links TRBV27 to TRBJ1-5, with D possibly being TRBD1 (5 bases). Germline CDR1 MNHEY, CDR2 SMNVEV (reference sequence). Trimming shortened V by 0 bases and J by 2 bases, and 11 bases separated the two germline ends. The CDR3 extends over 16 amino acids. The DNA for the CDR3 is TGTGCCAGCAGTTTATCGGGGGGAAGGGGCAATCAGCCCCAGCATTTT. Its protein product is CASSLSGGRGNQPQHF.

This clonotype was observed many times. The chain is built from TRBV5-1 and TRBJ1-1; possibly TRBD1 for D (5 bases). The CDR3 length is 14 residues. V lost 0 bases and J lost 5, with 11 bases in between. Germline CDR1 SGHRS, CDR2 YFSETQ. CDR3: CASSLEGIETEAFF. The CDR3 region has the DNA TGCGCCAGCAGCTTGGAGGGGATAGAGACTGAAGCTTTCTTT.